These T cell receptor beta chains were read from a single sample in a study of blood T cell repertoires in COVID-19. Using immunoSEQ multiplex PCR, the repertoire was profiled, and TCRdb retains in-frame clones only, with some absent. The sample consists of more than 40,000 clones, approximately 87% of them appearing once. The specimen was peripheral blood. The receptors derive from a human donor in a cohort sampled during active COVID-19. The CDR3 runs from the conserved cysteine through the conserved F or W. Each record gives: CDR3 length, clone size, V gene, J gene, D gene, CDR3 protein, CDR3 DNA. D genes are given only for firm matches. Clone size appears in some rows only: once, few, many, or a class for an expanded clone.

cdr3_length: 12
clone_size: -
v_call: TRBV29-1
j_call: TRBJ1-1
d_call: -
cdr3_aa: CSVTGQHTEAFF
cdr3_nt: TGCAGCGTCACCGGACAGCACACTGAAGCTTTCTTT

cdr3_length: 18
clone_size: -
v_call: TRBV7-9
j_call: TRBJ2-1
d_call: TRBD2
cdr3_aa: CASSPRTSGSPSYNEQFF
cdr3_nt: TGTGCCAGCAGCCCAAGGACTAGCGGGAGTCCATCCTACAATGAGCAGTTCTTC

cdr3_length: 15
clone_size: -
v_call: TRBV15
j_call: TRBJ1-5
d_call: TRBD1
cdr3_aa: CATRLDRGHGQPQHF
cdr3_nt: TGTGCCACCCGACTGGACAGGGGGCATGGTCAGCCCCAGCATTTT

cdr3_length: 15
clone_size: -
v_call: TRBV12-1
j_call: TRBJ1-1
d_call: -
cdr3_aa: CASSFGSGGSTEAFF
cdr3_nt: TGTGCCAGCAGCTTTGGTTCGGGGGGGAGCACTGAAGCTTTCTTT

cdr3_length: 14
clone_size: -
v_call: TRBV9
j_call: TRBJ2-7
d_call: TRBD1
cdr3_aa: CASSPGTGNYEQYF
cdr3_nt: TGTGCCAGCAGCCCCGGGACAGGGAACTACGAGCAGTACTTC

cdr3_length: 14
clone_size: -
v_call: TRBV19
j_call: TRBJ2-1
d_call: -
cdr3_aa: CASSKGQFYNEQFF
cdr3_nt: TGTGCCAGTAGTAAAGGACAGTTTTACAATGAGCAGTTCTTC

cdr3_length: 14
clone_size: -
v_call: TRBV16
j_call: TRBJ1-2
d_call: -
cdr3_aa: CASSPSQSNYGYTF
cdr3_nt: TGTGCCAGCAGCCCCTCCCAGTCTAACTATGGCTACACCTTC

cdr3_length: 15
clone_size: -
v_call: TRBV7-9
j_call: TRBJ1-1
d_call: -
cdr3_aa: CASSPHMGPFEEAFF
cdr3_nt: TGTGCCAGCAGCCCGCACATGGGGCCTTTTGAAGAAGCTTTCTTT

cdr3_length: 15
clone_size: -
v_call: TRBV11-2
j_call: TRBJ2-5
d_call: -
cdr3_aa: CASSLVRLAQETQYF
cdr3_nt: TGTGCCAGCAGCTTAGTCCGCCTAGCCCAAGAGACCCAGTACTTC

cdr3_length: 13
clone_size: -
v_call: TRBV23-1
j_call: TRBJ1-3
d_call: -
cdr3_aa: CASSQSRRNTIYF
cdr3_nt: TGCGCCAGCAGTCAATCGAGGCGGAACACCATATATTTT

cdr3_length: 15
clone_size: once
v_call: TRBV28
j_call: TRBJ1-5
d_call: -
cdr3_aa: CASSLFQGGNQPQHF
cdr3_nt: TGTGCCAGCAGTTTATTCCAGGGCGGAAATCAGCCCCAGCATTTT

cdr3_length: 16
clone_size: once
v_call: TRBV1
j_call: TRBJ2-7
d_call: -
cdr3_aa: CTSSQEIRGLAGEGYF
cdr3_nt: TGCACCAGCAGCCAAGAAATTCGAGGACTAGCGGGTGAAGGGTACTTC

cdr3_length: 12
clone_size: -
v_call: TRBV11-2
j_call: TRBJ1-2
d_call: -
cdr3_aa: CASSPRAYGYTF
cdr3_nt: TGTGCCAGCAGCCCCAGGGCCTATGGCTACACCTTC

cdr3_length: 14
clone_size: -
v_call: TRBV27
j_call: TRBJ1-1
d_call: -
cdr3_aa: CASSLGGADTEAFF
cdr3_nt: TGTGCCAGCAGTTTAGGGGGGGCGGACACTGAAGCTTTCTTT

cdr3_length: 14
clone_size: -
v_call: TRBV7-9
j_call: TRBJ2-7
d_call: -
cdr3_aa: CASSSDGTNYEQYF
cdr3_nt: TGTGCCAGCAGTTCAGACGGGACAAACTACGAGCAGTACTTC

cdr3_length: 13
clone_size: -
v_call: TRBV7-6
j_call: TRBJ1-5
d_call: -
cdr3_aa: CASSPGGNQPQHF
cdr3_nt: TGTGCCAGCAGCCCGGGAGGCAATCAGCCCCAGCATTTT

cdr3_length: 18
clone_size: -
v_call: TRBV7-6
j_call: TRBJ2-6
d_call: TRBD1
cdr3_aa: CASSPTGTGRSGANVLTF
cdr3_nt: TGTGCCAGCAGCCCTACCGGGACAGGCCGCTCTGGGGCCAACGTCCTGACTTTC

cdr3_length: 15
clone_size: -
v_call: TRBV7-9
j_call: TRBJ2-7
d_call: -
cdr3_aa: CASSPRDFSSYEQYF
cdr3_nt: TGTGCCAGCAGCCCCCGGGACTTTAGCTCCTACGAGCAGTACTTC

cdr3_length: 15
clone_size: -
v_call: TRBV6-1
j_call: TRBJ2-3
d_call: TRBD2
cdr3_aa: CASSDGLEPTDTQYF
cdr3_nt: TGTGCCAGCAGTGATGGACTAGAGCCCACAGATACGCAGTATTTT

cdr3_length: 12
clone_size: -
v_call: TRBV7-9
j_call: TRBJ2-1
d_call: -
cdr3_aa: CASRSRGDEQFF
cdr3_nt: TGTGCCAGCAGATCCAGGGGCGATGAGCAGTTCTTC